This T cell receptor (beta chain) comes out of a study of blood T cell repertoires in COVID-19 (dated by TCRdb to 2018 to 2020). With respect to the entire study: Samples covering the acute and convalescent phases of COVID-19 were provided by collaborators in the United States, Italy and Spain. The prospective study material was composed of cDNA or gDNA derived from T cells, B-cell-depleted T cells, or PBMCs. Deeply sampled blood TCRbeta repertoires from subjects exposed to, actively infected with, or recovered from COVID-19 were included in the dataset. The repertoires were released in a freely available public database meant as a resource for research on the immune response to SARS-CoV-2. The samples were drawn from the first 160 participants of the ongoing ImmuneRACE study and from 1,200 or so subjects provided by 6 global collaborators. The sample metadata nearly always contained a de-identified subject ID, COVID-19 status, age in years and sex. HLA class I and class II types, where available, came from metadata supplied by the sample provider rather than from assay-based typing. Summary of the overall study and its limitations: Clinical and demographic metadata were provided uncurated, with the amount varying by source and participant.

TCRbeta CDR3 regions were amplified from genomic DNA by means of the immunoSEQ Assay, a bias-controlled multiplex PCR. The source study handled its data this way. Nucleated cell counts per sample were estimated from amplification of reference gene primers within the assay. Sequence reads were collapsed and filtered to measure the absolute abundance of every unique TCRbeta CDR3 rearrangement. For each sample, productive Simpson clonality was calculated as the square root of Simpson's diversity index over productive rearrangements. Entries here come from immuneACCESS through TCRdb and include only in-frame sequences with V and J called. Some clones fail to appear in such tables; in the studies checked, an unresolved V gene covers under half of the shortfall, and the cause of the remainder is unknown. V and J calls and clone size come straight from that table; D and trimming were deduced from the DNA. Within this sample are about 500,000 clones, with about nine tenths of them counted one time only. The ten largest clones represent about 0.75% of the sample.

V is pruned by 4 bases and J by 7 bases, leaving 12 bases of the junction without a gene match. According to the germline V gene (reference sequence), CDR1 reads LGHDT and CDR2 reads YNNKEL. There are 17 amino acids in the CDR3, from cysteine to phenylalanine inclusive. CDR3 DNA is the only sequence kept; it has 51 bases, read in frame from the first base. A note on this clone: Its antigen is unknown. Base qualities were left out, and no much larger clone turns up one base away.

Participants in the prospective study were aged 18 to 89 years, lived in over 20 United States geographic areas, and enrolled through a virtual design. In the prospective study, participants were assigned to cohorts based on the clinical history participants reported in a screening survey and a study questionnaire. Recovered participants in ImmuneRACE Cohort 3 were defined as having two consecutive negative NP/OP PCR tests, clearance from a healthcare professional, or resolution of symptoms. Mobile phlebotomists in the prospective study collected whole blood, serum and a nasopharyngeal or oropharyngeal swab from every participant. Participants in the prospective study had the option to provide additional blood draws and questionnaires over a 2-month period. Before DNA extraction, prospective study blood samples were shipped either frozen or at room temperature.

The clonotype was recovered from a woman between 18 and 29 years old who had recovered from COVID-19. Sequenced input: PBMCs or T cells enriched from blood (not recorded which). This receptor chain uses TRBV3-1 (or the pseudogene TRBV3-2) and TRBJ2-1; 11 junctional bases match TRBD2. Read as DNA, the sequence is TGTGCCAGCAGCCCTAGAGGCGGTAGCGGGGGGGCGAATGAGCAGTTCTTC. This translates into CASSPRGGSGGANEQFF.